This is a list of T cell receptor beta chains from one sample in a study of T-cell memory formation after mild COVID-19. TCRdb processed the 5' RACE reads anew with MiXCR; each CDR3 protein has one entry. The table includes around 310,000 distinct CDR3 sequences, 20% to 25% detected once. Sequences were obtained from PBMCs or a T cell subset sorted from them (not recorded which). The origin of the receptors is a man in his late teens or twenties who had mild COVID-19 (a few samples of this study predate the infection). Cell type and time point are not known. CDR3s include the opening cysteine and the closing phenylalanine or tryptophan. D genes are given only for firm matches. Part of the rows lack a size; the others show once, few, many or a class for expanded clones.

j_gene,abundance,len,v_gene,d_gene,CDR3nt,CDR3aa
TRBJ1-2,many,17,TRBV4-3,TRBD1,TGCGCCAGCAGCCGTACTATAGACAGGGGCCCTAACTATGGCTACACCTTC,CASSRTIDRGPNYGYTF
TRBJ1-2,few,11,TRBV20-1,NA,TGCAGTGGACAGGACTTCTATGGCTACACCTTC,CSGQDFYGYTF
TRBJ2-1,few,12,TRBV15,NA,TGTGCCACCAGCAGAGAGGGGAGGGAGCAGTTCTTC,CATSREGREQFF
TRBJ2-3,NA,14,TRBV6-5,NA,TGTGCCAGCAGTTTGACGTTCAGGGTCGATACGCAGTATTTT,CASSLTFRVDTQYF
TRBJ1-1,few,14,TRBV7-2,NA,TGTGCCAGCAGCCCTGTCGGCATGAACACTGAAGCTTTCTTT,CASSPVGMNTEAFF
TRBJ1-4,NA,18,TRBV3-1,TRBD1,TGTGCCAGCAGCCAAGCCCATGGGGACAGTCAGGATGGCGAAAAACTGTTTTTT,CASSQAHGDSQDGEKLFF
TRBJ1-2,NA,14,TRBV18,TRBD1,TGTGCCAGCTCACCACCGACAGGGAGAAATGGCTACACCTTC,CASSPPTGRNGYTF
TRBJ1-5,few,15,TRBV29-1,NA,TGCAGCGTCGGGATCGGGGCTTCGGGCAATCAGCCCCAGCATTTT,CSVGIGASGNQPQHF
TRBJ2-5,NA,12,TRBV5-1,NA,TGCGCCAGCGGAACCCTCGGAGAGACCCAGTACTTC,CASGTLGETQYF
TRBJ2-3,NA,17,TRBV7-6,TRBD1,TGTGCCAGCAGCTTAGCGCTGGGACAGGGGGAAATAGATACGCAGTATTTT,CASSLALGQGEIDTQYF
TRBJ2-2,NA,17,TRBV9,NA,TGTGCCAGCAGCGTAGTGTCGAGACTCACGAACACCGGGGAGCTGTTTTTT,CASSVVSRLTNTGELFF
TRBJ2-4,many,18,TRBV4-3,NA,TGCGCCAGCAGCCAAGAGGCATCCCGTGACAAGGTGGAAAACATTCAGTACTTC,CASSQEASRDKVENIQYF
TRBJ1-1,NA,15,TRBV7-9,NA,TGTGCCAGCAGCCCCAGTCTAGGAGGGTTCGCTGAAGCTTTCTTT,CASSPSLGGFAEAFF
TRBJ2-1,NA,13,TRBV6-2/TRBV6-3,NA,TGTGCCAGCAGTTGGGACATATACAATGAGCAGTTCTTC,CASSWDIYNEQFF
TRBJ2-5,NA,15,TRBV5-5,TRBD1,TGTGCCAGCAGCTTGACAGGGGGTTCTCAAGAGACCCAGTACTTC,CASSLTGGSQETQYF
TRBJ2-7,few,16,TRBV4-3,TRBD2,TGCGCCAGCAGCCAAGATTGGGCTAGCGGCGCCTACGAGCAGTACTTC,CASSQDWASGAYEQYF
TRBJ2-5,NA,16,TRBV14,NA,TGTGCCAGCAGCCCGCCGGTTTCAGACTTACAAGAGACCCAGTACTTC,CASSPPVSDLQETQYF
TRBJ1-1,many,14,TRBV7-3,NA,TGTGCCAGCAGCTTACAGGGAGGGGACACTGAAGCTTTCTTT,CASSLQGGDTEAFF
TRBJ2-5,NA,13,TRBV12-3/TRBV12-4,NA,TGTGCCAGCAACACAGACCAGAGGGAGACCCAGTACTTC,CASNTDQRETQYF
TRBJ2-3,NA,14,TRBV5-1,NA,TGCGCCAGTAAGAGCGGACAAAGCACAGATACGCAGTATTTT,CASKSGQSTDTQYF
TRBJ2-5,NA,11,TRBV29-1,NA,TGCAGCGTTGACCAGTCTGAGACCCAGTACTTC,CSVDQSETQYF
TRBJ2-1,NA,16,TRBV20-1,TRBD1,TGCAGTGCTAGAGGGGTACAGGGGGCTACCTACAATGAGCAGTTCTTC,CSARGVQGATYNEQFF
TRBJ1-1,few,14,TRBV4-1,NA,TGCGCCAGCAGCCAAGTTGGCCTGAACACTGAAGCTTTCTTT,CASSQVGLNTEAFF
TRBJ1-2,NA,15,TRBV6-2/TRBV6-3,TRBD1,TGTGCCAGCTGGGGGGTAAGGACAGGAAGGAATGGCTACACCTTC,CASWGVRTGRNGYTF
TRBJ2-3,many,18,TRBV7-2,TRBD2,TGTGCCAGCAGCCCCCCATTGTGGACTAGCGTTGGAACAGATACGCAGTATTTT,CASSPPLWTSVGTDTQYF
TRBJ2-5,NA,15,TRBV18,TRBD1,TGTGCCAGCTCACCCGGACAGGGGGTAGAAGAGACCCAGTACTTC,CASSPGQGVEETQYF